The rows below give T cell receptor beta chains drawn from one sample of a study of blood T cell repertoires in COVID-19. Assay: immunoSEQ multiplex PCR; the TCRdb copy retains only in-frame clones and omits some. The data show 75,000 to 100,000 clones, with roughly 80% seen just once and about 10% held by the top ten. Material for sequencing was peripheral blood. These receptors were taken from a woman at least 80 years old with acute or convalescent COVID-19. Each CDR3 is given with its conserved first and last residue. The D gene is left open where the match is weak. Clone size appears in some rows only: once, few, many, or a class for an expanded clone.

j_call d_call clone_size v_call cdr3_nt cdr3_aa
TRBJ1-1 . . TRBV19 TGTGCCACCCGGGACTCTGCTGGGACTGAAGCTTTCTTT CATRDSAGTEAFF
TRBJ2-1 TRBD1 . TRBV6-5 TGTGCCAGCAGTTCTAGAGGGACAGGGGGCCGGAATGAGCAGTTCTTC CASSSRGTGGRNEQFF
TRBJ2-1 TRBD1 few TRBV2 TGTGCCAGCAGCGCGGACAGGGGGCGAGGTGAGCAGTTCTTC CASSADRGRGEQFF
TRBJ2-3 TRBD1 . TRBV19 TGTGCCAGTAGGGACAGGGGCAGCACAGATACGCAGTATTTT CASRDRGSTDTQYF
TRBJ1-2 TRBD1 . TRBV6-5 TGTGCCAGCAGCCCGGACAGGAACTATGGCTACACCTTC CASSPDRNYGYTF
TRBJ2-7 TRBD1 . TRBV30 TGTGCCTGGAACAAGGGTTTGTTAGGGGGCCCTTTTGGGTACGAGCAGTACTTC CAWNKGLLGGPFGYEQYF
TRBJ1-3 TRBD1 . TRBV7-2 TGTGCCAGCAGCTTAGGACCGGGACAGGGGGCCTCTGGAAACACCATATATTTT CASSLGPGQGASGNTIYF
TRBJ2-3 TRBD1 . TRBV7-2 TGTGCCAGCACCCCAGGGGACAGGGGAACAGATACGCAGTATTTT CASTPGDRGTDTQYF
TRBJ2-3 TRBD1 . TRBV24-1 TGTGCCACCAGTGATGTCCAGGGGGTAGATACGCAGTATTTT CATSDVQGVDTQYF
TRBJ1-6 . . TRBV28 TGTGCCAGTTTGAGGGCCAGCAATTCACCCCTCCACTTT CASLRASNSPLHF
TRBJ1-6 . . TRBV9 TGTGCCAGCAGCGTAGCGGACAGAGATTCACCCCTCCACTTT CASSVADRDSPLHF
TRBJ2-3 TRBD2 . TRBV5-4 TGTGCCAGCAGCGGGGGACTAGCCCGCACAGATACGCAGTATTTT CASSGGLARTDTQYF
TRBJ2-5 . . TRBV2 TGTGCCAGCAGAGGCGGGCCAGGGGTTCAAGAGACCCAGTACTTC CASRGGPGVQETQYF
TRBJ1-6 . once TRBV10-1 TGCGCCAGCAGCGACAGTGGCGGACCCCTCCACTTT CASSDSGGPLHF
TRBJ2-3 TRBD2 . TRBV5-1 TGCGCCAGCAGCTTGGCGTCTGGGGCGGGGGACACAGATACGCAGTATTTT CASSLASGAGDTDTQYF
TRBJ2-2 TRBD1 . TRBV2 TGTGCCAGCAGTGTAATCGGACAGGGCGGTTCCGGGGAGCTGTTTTTT CASSVIGQGGSGELFF
TRBJ2-3 . . TRBV7-8 TGTGCCAGCAGCTTAGTAGTAACCCCCACAGATACGCAGTATTTT CASSLVVTPTDTQYF
TRBJ2-5 . . TRBV3-1/TRBV3-2 TGTGCCAGCAGCCGGGACTCCCAAGAGACCCAGTACTTC CASSRDSQETQYF
TRBJ1-2 . . TRBV28 TGTGCCAGCAGTTCCGGGGGGCCTTCCTATGGCTACACCTTC CASSSGGPSYGYTF
TRBJ2-1 TRBD2 few TRBV19 TGTGCCAGCCGACGGGGCGGGGGGGCCAATGAGCAGTTCTTC CASRRGGGANEQFF
TRBJ2-1 TRBD2 . TRBV10-3 TGTGCCATCAGTTCTACTAGCGGGGGGGCCTACAATGAGCAGTTCTTC CAISSTSGGAYNEQFF
TRBJ2-6 . once TRBV30 TGTGCCTGGGGGACAGGGGCCAACGTCCTGACTTTC CAWGTGANVLTF
TRBJ1-1 TRBD1 few TRBV28 TGTGCCAGCAGTACACCGGGACAGGGGAACACTGAAGCTTTCTTT CASSTPGQGNTEAFF
TRBJ2-7 . . TRBV7-9 TGTGCCAGCAGCTTAGTGGGGGGCTACGAGCAGTACTTC CASSLVGGYEQYF
TRBJ2-7 TRBD1 . TRBV19 TGTGCCAGCTCCTCGGGACAGAGTACCTACGAGCAGTACTTC CASSSGQSTYEQYF
TRBJ2-3 TRBD2 . TRBV4-3 TGCGCCAGCAGCCAAGTCGATCGAGCGGGGGCGGGAAATACGCAGTATTTT CASSQVDRAGAGNTQYF
TRBJ1-1 . once TRBV6-5 TGTGCCACCCAATTTCAGGGGAACACTGAAGCTTTCTTT CATQFQGNTEAFF
TRBJ1-6 . . TRBV19 TGTGCCAGTAGTATAACGGCAGGGATTGATTCACCCCTCCACTTT CASSITAGIDSPLHF
TRBJ2-2 TRBD1 few TRBV2 TGTGCCAGCATAAGGACAGGGGGCACCGGGGAGCTGTTTTTT CASIRTGGTGELFF
TRBJ1-5 . few TRBV7-2 TGTGCCAGCAGCTTCCAGGACAGACAGCCCCAGCATTTT CASSFQDRQPQHF
TRBJ1-2 TRBD1 . TRBV7-8 TGTGCCAGCAGCTTGGGGACAGCTAGATACGGCTACACCTTC CASSLGTARYGYTF
TRBJ2-1 . . TRBV20-1 TGCAGTGCTAGCTCGGGCAATGAGCAGTTCTTC CSASSGNEQFF
TRBJ1-1 TRBD1 . TRBV5-1 TGCGCCAGCAGCTTGGTTGCAGGGGGGTCTGAAGCTTTCTTT CASSLVAGGSEAFF
TRBJ1-1 . . TRBV5-1 TGCGCCAGCAGCATGACGTGGAGCACTGAAGCTTTCTTT CASSMTWSTEAFF
TRBJ1-6 . . TRBV9 TGTGCCAGCAGCGTAGATTCTGGGGCCAGCTCCTATAATTCACCCCTCCACTTT CASSVDSGASSYNSPLHF
TRBJ1-1 TRBD1 few TRBV7-9 TGTGCCAGCAGCTTCCCGGGACAGGGGATGAACACTGAAGCTTTCTTT CASSFPGQGMNTEAFF
TRBJ2-1 . . TRBV28 TGTGCCAGCAGTTTGACATCGGCGGCGGGCAATGAGCAGTTCTTC CASSLTSAAGNEQFF
TRBJ1-3 TRBD1 . TRBV6-5 TGTGCCAGCAGTTACTCCGACAGGGGAATAGGAAACACCATATATTTT CASSYSDRGIGNTIYF
TRBJ1-5 TRBD1 . TRBV9 TGTGCCAGCAGCGAACAGGGGTGCAATCAGCCCCAGCATTTT CASSEQGCNQPQHF